What follows is one TCR beta chain and its context. The antigen this receptor binds is unknown. Base qualities are not provided; no much larger clone lies one nucleotide away. In light of the paper, this sample's time point label describes: baseline before first vaccination. The vaccinee samples were drawn from two UK trials, COV001 and COV002, one of which was a single-blind randomized controlled phase 2/3 trial testing AZD1222 (ChAdOx1 nCoV-19) in healthy adults. For TCRbeta chain sequencing, PBMC samples from trial participants were taken at day 0 and at day 28 after the second dose. The CDR3 regions of human TCRbeta chains were analyzed by immunosequencing. In the original analysis: TCRs in the repertoires were matched against a reference library of SARS-CoV-2-specific TCRs that had been generated with the MIRA antigen-specificity platform. Breadth was defined as the fraction of unique TCRs that were SARS-CoV-2-associated, and depth was defined as the fraction of total T cells that were SARS-CoV-2-associated. Each spike-specific TCR was assigned to its reactive spike region and to a CD4 or CD8 class using the MIRA data. Log10-transformed breadth and depth values were compared by one-way ANOVA with Sidak's multiple comparisons tests. Sourced from immuneACCESS, this table was stored by TCRdb with only in-frame sequences that have V and J called. A share of the clones is absent; for the studies checked, an unresolved V gene accounts for under half, and the remainder has no known explanation. V and J calls plus clone size are reproduced from that table; the DNA served to infer D and trimming. For this sample the table gives roughly 160,000 clones, of which 75% to 90% were detected only once. 6% to 8% of the sample goes to the ten largest clones.

This entry comes from a study of T cell responses to AZD1222 COVID-19 vaccine (dated by TCRdb to about 2021). In the study overall: AZD1222 recipients whose second dose came at about 4 weeks and those whose second dose came at about 12 weeks were combined into one group, since spike-specific TCR depth and breadth did not differ between the two schedules. A total of approximately 240 trial participants underwent TCR sequencing, of whom 200 to 220 had received two doses of AZD1222 and 26 had received two doses of the MenACWY control vaccine. Enrollment into the trials was organized by age into subgroups of 18-55, 56-69 and 70-plus years, and those subgroups contained approximately 150, 30 and 60 TCR-sequenced participants, respectively. Study-wide findings and limitations: After two AZD1222 doses, spike-specific TCR breadth and depth were significantly higher than at day 0 and than in MenACWY recipients. Vaccine-associated CD4 TCRs spanned the whole spike protein, with dominant responses in regions 160-218 and 743-854. Epitopes outside the regions mutated in the B.1.351 and B.1.1.7 variants were reportedly recognized by nearly half of the unique spike-specific TCRs. Because no samples from the day 14 peak response were available, repertoires could be characterized only after the peak T cell response. In the small 56-69-year group, the increase in depth fell short of significance, most likely because of low power. Most participants were white British and females outnumbered males, and the authors suggested that clonal diversity may have been underestimated. Conclusions about previously exposed vaccinees are limited because only six or seven AZD1222 recipients were SARS-CoV-2 seropositive at baseline.

The germline V gene provides CDR1 KGHSH and CDR2 LQKENI. The CDR3 goes from the cysteine to the phenylalanine over 16 residues. The read is trimmed to its CDR3 DNA, 48 bases read in frame from base 1. Unmatched junction bases come to 6, with V trimmed by 4 bases and J by 4 bases. This specimen was peripheral blood, taken on day 0 of AZD1222 vaccination. The sequence was obtained from an adult in good health. The sequence is built from TRBV18 and TRBJ2-6, and TRBD1 aligns with 8 junction nucleotides. The CDR3 amino acid sequence is: CASSLQGASGANVLTF. The DNA sequence is TGTGCCAGCTCACTTCAGGGGGCGAGCGGGGCCAACGTCCTGACTTTC.